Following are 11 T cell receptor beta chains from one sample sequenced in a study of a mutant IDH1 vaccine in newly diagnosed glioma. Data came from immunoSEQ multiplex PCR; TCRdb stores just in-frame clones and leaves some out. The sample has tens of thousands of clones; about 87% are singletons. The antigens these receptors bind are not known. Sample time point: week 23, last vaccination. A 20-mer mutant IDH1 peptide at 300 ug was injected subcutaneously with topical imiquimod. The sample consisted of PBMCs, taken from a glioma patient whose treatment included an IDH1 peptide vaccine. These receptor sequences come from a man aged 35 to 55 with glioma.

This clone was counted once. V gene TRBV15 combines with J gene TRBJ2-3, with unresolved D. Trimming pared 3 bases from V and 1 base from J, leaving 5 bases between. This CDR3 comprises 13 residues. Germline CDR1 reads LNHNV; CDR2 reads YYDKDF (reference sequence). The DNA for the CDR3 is TGTGCCACCAGCAGGATGGGCACAGATACGCAGTATTTT. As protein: CATSRMGTDTQYF. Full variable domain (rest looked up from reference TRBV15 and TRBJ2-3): DAMVIQNPRYQVTQFGKPVTLSCSQTLNHNVMYWYQQKSSQAPKLLFHYYDKDFNNEADTPDNFQSRRPNTSFCFLDIRSPGLGDTAMYLCATSRMGTDTQYFGPGTRLTVL.

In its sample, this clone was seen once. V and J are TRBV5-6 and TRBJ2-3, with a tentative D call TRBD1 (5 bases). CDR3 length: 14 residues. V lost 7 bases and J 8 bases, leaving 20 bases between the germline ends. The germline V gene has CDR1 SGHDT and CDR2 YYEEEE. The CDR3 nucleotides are TGTGCCAGCCACTCAATTGACACAGGACCTACGCAGTATTTT. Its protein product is CASHSIDTGPTQYF.

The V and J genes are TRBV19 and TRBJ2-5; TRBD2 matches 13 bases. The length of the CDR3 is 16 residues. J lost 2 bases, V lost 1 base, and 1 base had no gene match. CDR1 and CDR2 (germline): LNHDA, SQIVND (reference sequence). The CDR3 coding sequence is TGTGCCAGTAGTATAGGACTAGCGGGAGGACAAGAGACCCAGTACTTC. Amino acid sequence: CASSIGLAGGQETQYF.

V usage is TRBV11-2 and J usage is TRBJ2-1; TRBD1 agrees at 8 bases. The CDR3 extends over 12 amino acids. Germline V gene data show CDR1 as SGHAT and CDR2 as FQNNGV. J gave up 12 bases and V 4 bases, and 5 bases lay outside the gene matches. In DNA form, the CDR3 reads TGTGCCAGCAGCTCCGACAGGGGCCTGCAGTTCTTC. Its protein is CASSSDRGLQFF.

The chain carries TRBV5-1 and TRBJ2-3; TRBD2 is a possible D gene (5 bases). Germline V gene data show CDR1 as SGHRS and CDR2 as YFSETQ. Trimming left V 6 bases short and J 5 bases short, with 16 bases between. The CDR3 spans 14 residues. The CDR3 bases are TGCGCCAGCAAGACTAATTACGGGATAGATACGCAGTATTTT. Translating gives CASKTNYGIDTQYF.

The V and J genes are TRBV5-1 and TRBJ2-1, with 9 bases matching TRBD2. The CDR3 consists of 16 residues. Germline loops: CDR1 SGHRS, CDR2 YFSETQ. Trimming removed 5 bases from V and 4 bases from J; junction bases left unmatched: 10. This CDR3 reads CASRGIGTSSYNEQFF. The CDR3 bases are TGCGCCAGCAGAGGAATCGGGACTAGCTCGTACAATGAGCAGTTCTTC.

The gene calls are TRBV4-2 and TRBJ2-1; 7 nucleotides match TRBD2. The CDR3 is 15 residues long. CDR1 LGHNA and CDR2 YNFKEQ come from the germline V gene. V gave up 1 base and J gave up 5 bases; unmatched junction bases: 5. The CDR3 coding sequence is TGTGCCAGCAGCCAAGCACTAGCGTCGGACAATGAGCAGTTCTTC. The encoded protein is CASSQALASDNEQFF.

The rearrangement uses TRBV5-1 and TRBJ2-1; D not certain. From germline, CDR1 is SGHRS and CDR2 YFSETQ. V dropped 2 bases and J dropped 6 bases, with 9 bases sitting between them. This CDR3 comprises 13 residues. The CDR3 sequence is CASSFAERNEQFF. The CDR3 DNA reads TGCGCCAGCAGCTTCGCCGAACGCAATGAGCAGTTCTTC.

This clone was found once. CDR3 DNA sequence: TGCGCCAGCAGCCAAGATCAGGGGGAGCTGTTTTTT. Translated, it gives CASSQDQGELFF. This chain connects TRBV4-3 to TRBJ2-2; no clear D. Germline V gives CDR1 LGHNA, CDR2 YSLEER. Between the trimmed V and J ends, which lost 0 bases and 8 bases, there was a span of 4 bases. This CDR3 has 12 residues.

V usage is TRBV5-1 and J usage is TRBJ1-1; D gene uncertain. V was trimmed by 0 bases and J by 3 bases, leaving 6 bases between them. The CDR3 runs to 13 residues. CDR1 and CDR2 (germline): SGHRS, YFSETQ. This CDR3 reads CASSLERHTEAFF. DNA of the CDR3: TGCGCCAGCAGCTTGGAACGGCACACTGAAGCTTTCTTT. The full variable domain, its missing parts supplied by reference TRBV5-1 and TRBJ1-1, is KAGVTQTPRYLIKTRGQQVTLSCSPISGHRSVSWYQQTPGQGLQFLFEYFSETQRNKGNFPGRFSGRQFSNSRSEMNVSTLELGDSALYLCASSLERHTEAFFGQGTRLTVV.

CDR3 DNA sequence: TGCGCCAGCAGCCAGACAAGGGGACTAGCGGGGATCTACGAGCAGTACTTC. Translated: CASSQTRGLAGIYEQYF. The chain links TRBV4-1 to TRBJ2-7, with TRBD2 matching 13 bases. Per germline, CDR1 MGHRA and CDR2 YSYEKL. V shed 3 bases and J 3 bases; nucleotides not matched to a gene: 8. The CDR3 extends over 17 amino acids.